This is a list of T cell receptor beta chains from one sample in a study of glioma-infiltrating T cells after dendritic cell vaccination. Clones were read by immunoSEQ multiplex PCR, and TCRdb kept only the in-frame ones, dropping some. The table lists 80,000 to 100,000 clones, about 80% of them singletons, with almost 6% in the top ten. The sequences come from blood, collected before dendritic cell vaccination. The source of these receptors is a human donor with glioblastoma. Both conserved end residues are part of each CDR3. The D gene is left open where the match is weak. The size of a clone is reported for some rows only, either as once, few or many, or as a class for expanded clones.

few	TRBV19	TRBD2	TRBJ2-7	TGTGCCAGTAGTACGGGACTAGCAGTTGTGGAGCAGTACTTC	CASSTGLAVVEQYF
-	TRBV5-4	-	TRBJ2-1	TGTGCCAGCAGCCACACCGGGACACACTCCTACAATGAGCAGTTCTTC	CASSHTGTHSYNEQFF
once	TRBV6-5	TRBD1	TRBJ1-4	TGTGCCAGCAGTTCTGGACAGGTGGGATATGAAAAACTGTTTTTT	CASSSGQVGYEKLFF
-	TRBV18	-	TRBJ1-4	TGTGCCAGCTCACCCCGCGGGGTTAATGAAAAACTGTTTTTT	CASSPRGVNEKLFF
-	TRBV27	-	TRBJ1-1	TGTGCCAGCAGTCCCCCAGGCTACACTGAAGCTTTCTTT	CASSPPGYTEAFF
-	TRBV2	-	TRBJ1-2	TGTGCCAGCAGTGAAGGGGGCAGCTACACCTTC	CASSEGGSYTF
-	TRBV6-5	-	TRBJ2-7	TGTGCCAGCAGTTACCTGGCGGGTGGGCTAAACTTC	CASSYLAGGLNF
many	TRBV5-1	TRBD2	TRBJ2-3	TGCGCCAGCAGCACGGGACTAGCGCTGGATACGCAGTATTTT	CASSTGLALDTQYF
-	TRBV10-3	-	TRBJ2-3	TGTGCCATCAGTCCCGGGACTCCGCTGGATACGCAGTATTTT	CAISPGTPLDTQYF
-	TRBV4-1	TRBD1	TRBJ1-1	TGCGCCACCAGAGGACAGGGCTACGACACTGAAGCTTTCTTT	CATRGQGYDTEAFF
-	TRBV6-6	TRBD1	TRBJ2-7	TGTGCCAGCACCACGGGACAGGGCTACTACGAGCAGTACTTC	CASTTGQGYYEQYF
-	TRBV2	-	TRBJ1-5	TGTGCCAGCAACCTAGGACGGACATATAGCAATCAGCCCCAGCATTTT	CASNLGRTYSNQPQHF
once	TRBV5-4	TRBD2	TRBJ2-2	TGTGCCAGCAGCCGACTAGCGGGAGGGTACACCGGGGAGCTGTTTTTT	CASSRLAGGYTGELFF
once	TRBV7-3	-	TRBJ2-7	TGTGCCAGCAGCGCTTATTCAGGGCCCTACGAGCAGTACTTC	CASSAYSGPYEQYF
-	TRBV2	-	TRBJ1-2	TGTGCCAGCAGTGAACGGATAGCGGGCTATGGCTACACCTTC	CASSERIAGYGYTF
-	TRBV19	TRBD2	TRBJ2-2	TGTGCCAGTAGTAGAACTAGCGGAGGGAACACCGGGGAGCTGTTTTTT	CASSRTSGGNTGELFF
-	TRBV27	TRBD2	TRBJ2-5	TGTGCCAGCAGTACTCCGGGACTAGCGGCTTCGGCCCAGTACTTC	CASSTPGLAASAQYF
few	TRBV6-5	-	TRBJ1-4	TGTGCCAGCAGAAAGAGTGGTAATGAAAAACTGTTTTTT	CASRKSGNEKLFF
-	TRBV4-1	-	TRBJ1-2	TGCGCCAGCAGCCAAGTTGTTTTTCTTAGCTACACCTTC	CASSQVVFLSYTF
few	TRBV7-9	TRBD2	TRBJ2-3	TGTGCCAGCAGTCTGGGGACTAGCGGGGGTGATACGCAGTATTTT	CASSLGTSGGDTQYF
-	TRBV10-2	-	TRBJ1-5	TGCGCCAGGTGGCTTATTTATAGCAATCAGCCCCAGCATTTT	CARWLIYSNQPQHF
-	TRBV10-3	TRBD1	TRBJ2-7	TGTGCCATCAGGGGCTGGGACAGAGAACTCTACGAGCAGTACTTC	CAIRGWDRELYEQYF